These 30 T cell receptor beta chains were sequenced from one sample in a study of shared clonotypes between healthy human individuals. Naive-designated CD8 cells lacked CD45RO, were positively enriched for CCR7, and omitted terminally differentiated effector memory CD45RA+ cells. The method was immunoSEQ multiplex PCR; TCRdb's version includes in-frame clones alone and lacks a portion of them. The sample has around 2,000,000 clones; about 95% are singletons. The sample comprised naive CD8+ T cells sorted from blood. Source of these receptors: a young man in good health.

About this clone itself: The sample has other DNA sequences that encode this CDR3 too. The gene calls are TRBV7-6 and TRBJ2-5, with 15 bases that match TRBD2. J lost 4 bases, V lost 3 bases, and 3 bases had no gene match. This CDR3 has 16 amino acids. Germline V CDR1 and CDR2: SGHVS, FNYEAQ. The CDR3 DNA reads TGTGCCAGCAGCTTGGGACTAGCGGGGGGAAGAGAGACCCAGTACTTC. Amino acid sequence: CASSLGLAGGRETQYF.

CDR3 residues: CASSDTSYIATNEKLFF. CDR3 nucleotides: TGTGCCAGCAGTGACACAAGCTATATCGCAACTAATGAAAAACTGTTTTTT. The chain recombines TRBV2 with TRBJ1-4, with D unclear. V lost 3 bases, J lost 0 bases, and 14 bases lay in between. The CDR3 totals 17 residues. Germline V CDR1 and CDR2: SNHLY, FYNNEI.

The V and J genes are TRBV7-9 and TRBJ1-1, with D maybe TRBD1 (6 bases). V was cut by 5 bases and J by 10 bases, with 14 bases left in between. The CDR3 runs 12 residues. CDR1 SEHNR and CDR2 FQNEAQ come from the germline V gene (reference sequence). The CDR3 nucleotides read TGTGCCAGCAGCGGGGGCAGGGAGGTAGCTTTCTTT. It codes for CASSGGREVAFF.

This clone has just one count. V gene TRBV2 combines with J gene TRBJ2-3; tentatively, D is TRBD2 (6 bases). Germline loops: CDR1 SNHLY, CDR2 FYNNEI. Trimming took 8 bases from V and 0 from J, leaving 21 bases between them. The CDR3 spans 17 residues. The CDR3 spells CASSLLAVAFSTDTQYF. The CDR3 DNA reads as TGTGCCAGCTCCCTGTTAGCGGTGGCCTTTAGCACAGATACGCAGTATTTT.

The chain is built from TRBV7-3 and TRBJ2-3; 9 bases line up with TRBD1. The length of the CDR3 is 16 residues. The ends lost 5 bases at V and 7 bases at J; junction bases unmatched: 13. The germline V gene encodes CDR1 SGHTA and CDR2 FQGTGA. The CDR3 DNA reads as TGTGCCAGCAGCCTTGGAGTGGGACAGGGAGTAAATACGCAGTATTTT. It specifies CASSLGVGQGVNTQYF. Based on the CDR3 plus reference TRBV7-3 and TRBJ2-3, the full variable domain is GAGVSQTPSNKVTEKGKYVELRCDPISGHTALYWYRQSLGQGPEFLIYFQGTGAADDSGLPNDRFFAVRPEGSVSTLKIQRTERGDSAVYLCASSLGVGQGVNTQYFGPGTRLTVL.

The chain recombines TRBV6-5 with TRBJ2-5; D possibly corresponds to TRBD1 (5 bases). The length of the CDR3 is 14 residues. Germline V gene data show CDR1 as MNHEY and CDR2 as SVGAGI. V gave up 6 bases and J gave up 2 bases, with 13 bases separating them. This CDR3 is CASSRQTDQETQYF. In DNA form, the CDR3 reads TGTGCCAGCAGCCGACAGACCGATCAAGAGACCCAGTACTTC.

The chain links TRBV9 to TRBJ2-1; 11 bases are shared with TRBD2. Germline-derived CDR1 and CDR2 are SGDLS and YYNGEE. Germline trimming cut 0 bases from V and 7 bases from J; bases unmatched to any gene: 3. The CDR3 length is 15 residues. The CDR3 sequence: CASSVVPSGGNEQFF. The CDR3 DNA reads as TGTGCCAGCAGCGTAGTCCCTAGCGGGGGGAATGAGCAGTTCTTC.

The J gene is TRBJ1-2, the V gene TRBV10-3; TRBD1 agrees at 11 bases. Germline values: CDR1 ENHRY, CDR2 SYGVKD. J gave up 4 bases and V 7 bases, and 8 bases lay outside the gene matches. This CDR3 is 15 amino acids long. The DNA of the CDR3 is TGTGCCATCACCGAAGATGGGACAGGGGGCTATGGCTACACCTTC. Its protein product is CAITEDGTGGYGYTF.

The chain has TRBV9 and TRBJ2-5; D is perhaps TRBD2 (6 bases). The CDR3 sequence is 17 residues long. Trimming took 2 bases from V and 4 from J, leaving 21 bases between them. Germline V gene sequence: CDR1 SGDLS, CDR2 YYNGEE. The CDR3 sequence is CASSVSGGQTIGETQYF. As DNA, the CDR3 is TGTGCCAGCAGCGTTAGCGGAGGGCAGACCATTGGAGAGACCCAGTACTTC. The entire variable domain, with the rest obtained from reference TRBV9 and TRBJ2-5, is as follows: DSGVTQTPKHLITATGQRVTLRCSPRSGDLSVYWYQQSLDQGLQFLIQYYNGEERAKGNILERFSAQQFPDLHSELNLSSLELGDSALYFCASSVSGGQTIGETQYFGPGTRLLVL.

The chain couples TRBV28 to TRBJ2-2; D may be TRBD2 (6 bases). Trimming removed 10 bases at V and 4 bases at J, with 19 bases between. The V gene's germline CDR1 is MDHEN and CDR2 SYDVKM. This CDR3 region has 15 residues. The CDR3 loop is CATTRVAASTGELFF. The CDR3 nucleotides read TGTGCCACCACCCGGGTAGCGGCAAGCACCGGGGAGCTGTTTTTT.

In its sample, this clone was seen once. The CDR3 sequence is CASSPGTYSLHEQYF. The CDR3 bases are TGTGCCAGCAGCCCGGGGACATATTCTCTACACGAGCAGTACTTC. J is TRBJ2-7 and V is TRBV7-9; a weak D match, TRBD1 (6 bases). The germline CDR1 and CDR2 sequences are SEHNR and FQNEAQ (reference sequence). V dropped 5 bases and J dropped 5 bases, with 19 bases sitting between them. The CDR3 extends over 15 amino acids.

The chain uses TRBV4-3 and TRBJ2-7; the D is unclear. This CDR3 is built from 14 residues. Germline CDR1 LGHNA, CDR2 YSLEER. V was clipped by 4 bases and J by 2 bases, with 12 bases between them. The chain's CDR3 is CASSPAEGPYEQYF. The CDR3 bases are TGCGCCAGCAGCCCAGCAGAAGGGCCCTACGAGCAGTACTTC.

This chain connects TRBV6-5 to TRBJ1-2; D might be TRBD1 (6 bases). The CDR3 is 15 residues long. Deletions cut 5 bases from V and 4 bases from J, with 17 bases between. The germline CDR1 and CDR2 sequences are MNHEY and SVGAGI. The CDR3 nucleotides are TGTGCCAGCAGTAACAGCGGGGGGGCAGGCTATGGCTACACCTTC. This encodes CASSNSGGAGYGYTF.

On this clone itself: Other DNA sequences from this sample encode an identical CDR3 as well. The CDR3 DNA follows: TGTGCCAGCAGTTTGACAGGGTGGGACACTGAAGCTTTCTTT. Its protein is CASSLTGWDTEAFF. The chain joins TRBV28 to TRBJ1-1, with 7 bases matching TRBD1. V trimming: 3 bases; J trimming: 3 bases; junction bases outside the gene matches: 4. This CDR3 is built from 14 residues. Germline V CDR1 and CDR2: MDHEN, SYDVKM.

A remark on this clone: The sample contains more than one DNA sequence encoding this CDR3. The chain has TRBV6-5 and TRBJ2-7, with a weak D call TRBD2 (6 bases). CDR1 MNHEY and CDR2 SVGAGI come from the germline V gene. This CDR3 spans 13 amino acids. Trimming cost V 0 bases and J 6 bases, with 9 bases left between them. CDR3 bases: TGTGCCAGCAGTTACTCCGGGGGAGGCGAGCAGTACTTC. This gives the protein CASSYSGGGEQYF.

The rearrangement uses TRBV11-3 and TRBJ2-4; possible D gene TRBD2, 6 bases. The CDR3 spans 13 residues. The germline V and J ends were trimmed by 4 bases and 8 bases, with 12 bases remaining between them. The germline CDR1 and CDR2 sequences are SGHNT and YENEEA. CDR3: CASSSQWGDIQYF. CDR3 DNA sequence: TGTGCCAGCAGCTCCCAGTGGGGGGACATTCAGTACTTC.

The chain uses TRBV5-4 and TRBJ2-7; unclear D gene. Per germline, CDR1 SGHNT and CDR2 YYREEE (reference sequence). The V end was cut by 2 bases, the J end by 5 bases, with 14 bases between. The CDR3 is 14 amino acids. The CDR3: CASSLDQSANEQYF. In nucleotides, the CDR3 is TGTGCCAGCAGCTTAGACCAGAGCGCGAACGAGCAGTACTTC.

The gene calls are TRBV4-1 and TRBJ1-4; 7 positions agree with TRBD1. With V trimmed by 6 bases and J by 5 bases, 3 bases remained unmatched. Germline-derived CDR1 and CDR2 are MGHRA and YSYEKL. The CDR3 runs 13 residues. CDR3 amino acids: CASRGQINEKLFF. The CDR3 region has the DNA TGCGCCAGCAGGGGACAGATCAATGAAAAACTGTTTTTT.

The chain couples TRBV7-9 to TRBJ2-1; D ambiguous. Germline V gene lookup returns CDR1 SEHNR and CDR2 FQNEAQ (reference sequence). V shed 5 bases and J shed 8 bases, with 13 bases lying between them. CDR3 length: 13 amino acids. CDR3 amino acids: CASSRNLAHEQFF. Here the CDR3 DNA reads TGTGCCAGCAGCCGGAACTTGGCACATGAGCAGTTCTTC.

The chain couples TRBV7-9 to TRBJ2-1; 14 positions match TRBD2. The junction had 0 bases not matched to a gene; V was cut back by 0 bases and J by 2 bases. Germline CDR1 and CDR2: SEHNR and FQNEAQ (reference sequence). This CDR3 region has 17 residues. This chain's CDR3 is CASSLAGLAGAYNEQFF. DNA of the CDR3: TGTGCCAGCAGCTTAGCGGGACTAGCGGGGGCCTACAATGAGCAGTTCTTC.

This clone was recorded only once. The rearrangement uses TRBV6-5 and TRBJ2-7; D gene uncertain. Germline CDR1 MNHEY, CDR2 SVGAGI. The CDR3 runs 13 residues. Between the trimmed V and J ends, which lost 2 bases and 2 bases, there was a span of 7 bases. The CDR3 DNA reads TGTGCCAGCAGTTACCTCTCCACCTACGAGCAGTACTTC. The encoded protein is CASSYLSTYEQYF.

The rearrangement joins TRBV25-1 to TRBJ2-7; 10 bases agree with TRBD1. Germline-derived CDR1 and CDR2 are MGHDK and SYGVNS. The V gene end was trimmed by 2 bases and the J gene end by 5 bases; junction bases not matched to a gene: 3. The CDR3 sequence is 14 residues long. CDR3 DNA sequence: TGTGCCAGCAGTGAACCCGGGACAGGGGACGAGCAGTACTTC. It is translated as CASSEPGTGDEQYF.

The chain uses TRBV6-5 and TRBJ1-2; D unresolved. The CDR3 is 13 amino acids. Deletions cut 2 bases from V and 8 bases from J, with 12 bases between. Per germline, CDR1 MNHEY and CDR2 SVGAGI. CDR3 amino acids: CASSYPEGRGYTF. The CDR3 DNA follows: TGTGCCAGCAGTTACCCCGAGGGTCGAGGCTACACCTTC.

The chain carries TRBV6-6 and TRBJ2-2; weak D call: TRBD2 (7 bases). The germline CDR1 and CDR2 sequences are MNHNY and SVGAGI (reference sequence). Trimming removed 7 bases from V and 7 bases from J, with 16 bases in between. The CDR3 has 14 residues. For the CDR3, the DNA is TGTGCCAGCACCCAAAGGGGGGGCATCGGGGAGCTGTTTTTT. Protein product: CASTQRGGIGELFF.

The rearrangement links TRBV29-1 to TRBJ1-1; tentative D call: TRBD1 (5 bases). The CDR3 covers 14 residues. V lost 7 bases and J lost 0, with 15 bases in between. Germline CDR1 and CDR2: SQVTM and ANQGSEA. The CDR3 is CSADTGLMNTEAFF. DNA for the CDR3: TGCAGCGCCGACACGGGACTCATGAACACTGAAGCTTTCTTT.

This chain joins TRBV7-9 and TRBJ2-1; 11 bases are a match to TRBD1. Per the germline V gene, CDR1 is SEHNR and CDR2 is FQNEAQ (reference sequence). Losses at the gene ends were 3 bases for V and 4 bases for J; bases not matched to a gene: 5. The CDR3 consists of 16 residues. The CDR3 coding sequence is TGTGCCAGCAGCTTGGGGGACAGGGGGATTTACAATGAGCAGTTCTTC. This gives the protein CASSLGDRGIYNEQFF.

This clone is a singleton in its sample. Other nucleotide sequences from this sample produce the same CDR3. V is TRBV27 and J is TRBJ2-7; a possible D gene is TRBD1 (5 bases). The CDR3 contains 12 residues. Germline-derived CDR1 and CDR2 are MNHEY and SMNVEV (reference sequence). V dropped 6 bases and J dropped 4 bases, with 10 bases sitting between them. For the CDR3, the DNA is TGTGCCAGCAGATCCCAGGGTTACGAGCAGTACTTC. Translated: CASRSQGYEQYF.

The gene calls are TRBV6-1 and TRBJ1-1, with TRBD1 matching 7 bases. The CDR3 is 12 amino acids. Germline assignment: CDR1 MNHNS and CDR2 SASEGT. V shed 9 bases and J 5 bases; nucleotides not matched to a gene: 6. In nucleotides, the CDR3 is TGTGCCAGTTGCGACAGGGTGACTGAAGCTTTCTTT. Translated, it gives CASCDRVTEAFF.

The chain couples TRBV25-1 to TRBJ2-1; 8 positions agree with TRBD1. CDR3 length equals 17 residues. Germline V gene data show CDR1 as MGHDK and CDR2 as SYGVNS. The ends lost 6 bases at V and 4 bases at J; junction bases unmatched: 14. The CDR3 reads CASRHGKGTGSYNEQFF. CDR3 DNA sequence: TGTGCCAGCAGGCACGGGAAGGGGACAGGATCTTACAATGAGCAGTTCTTC.

This chain uses TRBV4-3 with TRBJ1-2; D is unclear. The CDR3 length is 15 residues. Germline loops: CDR1 LGHNA, CDR2 YSLEER. Between the trimmed V and J ends, which lost 4 bases and 7 bases, there was a span of 19 bases. The CDR3 loop reads CASSRIRAPGIGYTF. The CDR3 region has the DNA TGCGCCAGCAGCCGAATCCGGGCCCCAGGAATTGGCTACACCTTC.